These 26 T cell receptor beta chains were all obtained from the same sample, sequenced in a study of regulatory T cells in long-lasting Graves disease. The authors built TCR beta libraries using iRepertoire HTBI primers and Arm-PCR of CDR3 regions. In TCRdb, the multiplex PCR reads were re-called with MiXCR into one record per CDR3 protein. Found here are around 430,000 distinct CDR3 sequences, around a fifth of them singletons; the top ten hold less than 15%. The time point here: persistent/refractory GD, antithyroid drugs over 5 years with positive TRAb. Researchers made the TCR library from RNA that was extracted from PBMCs. The source material was peripheral blood mononuclear cells (PBMCs), sampled when the disease was refractory, from a patient treated with antithyroid drugs. Every receptor here comes from a female donor with Graves disease.

CDR3 loop: CASSGETVTYEQYF. CDR3 sequence (DNA): TGTGCCAGCAGTGGTGAGACGGTGACCTACGAGCAGTACTTC. The chain recombines TRBV28 with TRBJ2-7; D is unresolved. The ends were cut back, 5 bases at V and 2 bases at J, with 13 bases in the middle. Germline assignment: CDR1 MDHEN and CDR2 SYDVKM. The CDR3 extends over 14 amino acids.

This clonotype was seen repeatedly, ten times or more. The chain recombines TRBV20-1 with TRBJ2-5; 9 nucleotides line up with TRBD2. V shed 4 bases, J shed 2 bases, and the junction held 11 bases outside the gene matches. Germline CDR1 and CDR2: DFQATT and SNEGSKA (reference sequence). The CDR3 spans 16 residues. CDR3 bases: TGCAGTGCTAATTTCCTAGCGGGATGGCATCAAGAGACCCAGTACTTC. It translates to CSANFLAGWHQETQYF.

This clonotype was recorded a few times. V gene TRBV6-5 combines with J gene TRBJ1-5, with D uncertain. Looked up from germline, CDR1 is MNHEY and CDR2 is SVGAGI. The CDR3 consists of 15 residues. V shed 4 bases and J shed 2 bases, with 12 bases lying between them. The CDR3 coding sequence is TGTGCCAGCAGTTCCCCCTTTATACGCAATCAGCCCCAGCATTTT. Amino acids: CASSSPFIRNQPQHF.

Comment on this clonotype: One end of the junction is discordant with germline, which a read error may explain. V usage is TRBV4-3 and J usage is TRBJ1-2, with TRBD1 matching 7 bases. This CDR3 comprises 13 residues. Looked up from germline, CDR1 is LGHNA and CDR2 is YSLEER. The CDR3 bases are TGCGCCAGCAGCCCTGGGACAGCATATGGCTACATCTTC. This translates into CASSPGTAYGYIF.

To note about this clonotype: Just one base apart from a much larger clone, this may be a read error. The chain links TRBV29-1 to TRBJ1-2; no clear D gene. This CDR3 comprises 11 residues. CDR1 is SQVTM, CDR2 ANQGSEA, per germline. The germline V and J ends were trimmed by 6 bases and 9 bases, with 14 bases remaining between them. The CDR3: CSVGNDSSYTF. The CDR3 DNA sequence: TGCAGCGTGGGGAACGACTCCAGCTACACCTTC.

This clonotype was counted between two and nine times. In DNA, the CDR3 is TGTGCCAGTAGTAATCAGGGTTTAGGCAATCAGCCCCAGCATTTT. It codes for CASSNQGLGNQPQHF. This rearrangement joins TRBV19 to TRBJ1-5; TRBD1 might be the D (5 bases). The CDR3 covers 15 residues. Trimming shortened V by 4 bases and J by 2 bases, and 12 bases separated the two germline ends. CDR1 is LNHDA, CDR2 SQIVND, per germline (reference sequence). Combining the CDR3 with reference TRBV19 and TRBJ1-5 gives the whole variable domain DGGITQSPKYLFRKEGQNVTLSCEQNLNHDAMYWYRQDPGQGLRLIYYSQIVNDFQKGDIAEGYSVSREKKESFPLTVTSAQKNPTAFYLCASSNQGLGNQPQHFGDGTRLSIL.

This clonotype was recorded many times. The chain employs TRBV6-1 and TRBJ2-2; D is possibly TRBD1 or TRBD2 (5 bases each). CDR1 MNHNS and CDR2 SASEGT come from the germline V gene. V gave up 11 bases and J gave up 6 bases, with 16 bases separating them. The CDR3 covers 13 residues. The CDR3 spells CAARDVKSGELFF. The CDR3 DNA reads as TGTGCCGCGAGGGACGTGAAATCCGGGGAGCTGTTTTTT.

This clonotype came up a few times. This rearrangement joins TRBV18 to TRBJ2-7; no definite D call. CDR1 and CDR2 from the germline V gene are KGHSH and LQKENI. The CDR3 is 13 residues long. V gave up 0 bases and J gave up 5 bases, with 8 bases separating them. CDR3 sequence: CASSPPGQNEQYF. CDR3 coding DNA: TGTGCCAGCTCACCACCGGGTCAAAACGAGCAGTACTTC.

This clonotype was observed at least ten times. This rearrangement joins TRBV7-9 to TRBJ2-7; D gene ambiguous. The V gene lost 1 base and the J gene lost 1 base, with 2 bases spanning the gap. The CDR3 extends over 12 amino acids. Germline loops: CDR1 SEHNR, CDR2 FQNEAQ (reference sequence). CDR3 nucleotides: TGTGCCAGCAGCTTAGGATCCTACGAGCAGTACTTC. Translation gives CASSLGSYEQYF.

This rearrangement joins TRBV20-1 to TRBJ1-2; D is perhaps TRBD1 (5 bases). This CDR3 comprises 14 residues. Per germline, CDR1 DFQATT and CDR2 SNEGSKA (reference sequence). V gave up 5 bases and J gave up 1 base, with 14 bases separating them. CDR3 DNA: TGCAGTGCTCAGGGTGGGGAGCTTAACTATGGCTACACCTTC. Residues: CSAQGGELNYGYTF.

This clonotype showed up just a few times. This rearrangement joins TRBV29-1 to TRBJ1-3; D uncertain. Germline V gives CDR1 SQVTM, CDR2 ANQGSEA. With 2 bases removed from V and 4 bases from J, the gap between germline ends came to 18 bases. The CDR3 sequence is 16 residues long. The CDR3 reads CSVESLGQESGNTIYF. The CDR3 DNA sequence: TGCAGCGTTGAATCTCTGGGTCAGGAAAGCGGAAACACCATATATTTT.

The sample holds many counts of this clonotype. Here the CDR3 reads CASRDWTEAFF. In DNA, the CDR3 is TGTGCCAGCAGGGATTGGACTGAAGCTTTCTTT. This chain joins TRBV2 and TRBJ1-1, with D unresolved. V shed 6 bases and J shed 5 bases, with 7 bases lying between them. This CDR3 has 11 residues. Germline lookup yields CDR1 SNHLY and CDR2 FYNNEI.

This clonotype was counted many times. The genes are TRBV2 and TRBJ1-6, with D uncertain. Germline loops: CDR1 SNHLY, CDR2 FYNNEI. V shed 6 bases and J shed 15 bases, with 21 bases lying between them. There are 14 residues in the CDR3. CDR3 region: CASSPIEVYRFLHF. CDR3 nucleotide sequence: TGTGCCAGCAGCCCGATTGAGGTGTATAGGTTCCTCCACTTT.

This clonotype was detected only a few times. The V gene is TRBV20-1, the J gene TRBJ2-7, with D unclear. The germline V gene has CDR1 DFQATT and CDR2 SNEGSKA (reference sequence). This CDR3 comprises 11 residues. The germline V and J ends were trimmed by 0 bases and 12 bases, with 12 bases remaining between them. Here the CDR3 reads CSARDRAQVYF. The CDR3, as DNA: TGCAGTGCTAGAGATCGGGCCCAGGTGTACTTC.

This clonotype was counted a few times. This chain uses TRBV6-5 with TRBJ2-7; D is tentatively TRBD1 or TRBD2 (5 bases each). CDR1 is MNHEY and CDR2 is SVGAGI in the germline V gene. The CDR3 has 12 residues. Trimming removed 2 bases from V and 6 bases from J, with 8 bases in between. CDR3 coding DNA: TGTGCCAGCAGTTACGCAGGGACCGAGCAGTACTTC. Its translation is CASSYAGTEQYF.

This clonotype has more than one count but fewer than ten. The rearrangement links TRBV13 to TRBJ2-7; 9 bases are a match to TRBD2. V lost 5 bases, J lost 2 bases, and 4 bases stayed unmatched. Germline-derived CDR1 and CDR2 are PRHDT and FYEKMQ (reference sequence). This CDR3 spans 14 amino acids. For the CDR3, the DNA is TGTGCCAGCAGCCGACTAGCGGATACCTACGAGCAGTACTTC. It translates to CASSRLADTYEQYF.

The table lists this clonotype with many counts. The rearrangement joins TRBV7-3 to TRBJ1-2; D is ambiguous. The CDR3 covers 13 residues. Germline values: CDR1 SGHTA, CDR2 FQGTGA. The V gene lost 0 bases and the J gene lost 7 bases, with 9 bases spanning the gap. DNA of the CDR3: TGTGCCAGCAGCTTAACTGGGTTCGGTGGCTACACCTTC. Translated, it gives CASSLTGFGGYTF.

This clonotype was seen more than once but under ten times. The chain has TRBV29-1 and TRBJ1-4; D is possibly TRBD1 (6 bases). Germline V gene data show CDR1 as SQVTM and CDR2 as ANQGSEA. V lost 6 bases, J lost 0 bases, and 11 bases lay in between. The CDR3 is 14 residues long. CDR3 in amino acids: CSVGKGATNEKLFF. CDR3 bases: TGCAGCGTAGGAAAGGGGGCAACTAATGAAAAACTGTTTTTT.

This clonotype showed up many times. The chain carries TRBV12-3 or TRBV12-4 and TRBJ2-7; TRBD1 might be the D (6 bases). The germline V and J ends were trimmed by 5 bases and 4 bases, with 21 bases remaining between them. The CDR3 is 16 amino acids. The CDR3, as DNA: TGTGCCAGCAGTAAACAGGGAGCATCCAGGAAGTACGAGCAGTACTTC. It translates to CASSKQGASRKYEQYF.

The CDR3 DNA sequence: TGTGCCAGCAGTTTATCTAGCGGGGTCCCCCACATTTACGAGCAGTACTTC. This codes for CASSLSSGVPHIYEQYF. This chain uses TRBV27 with TRBJ2-7, with TRBD2 matching over 8 bases. This CDR3 is built from 17 residues. Per germline, CDR1 MNHEY and CDR2 SMNVEV (reference sequence). The V gene end was trimmed by 0 bases and the J gene end by 4 bases; junction bases not matched to a gene: 11.

The rearrangement uses TRBV6-1 and TRBJ2-5; 7 bases fit TRBD2. The CDR3 length is 15 residues. Germline V lookup: CDR1 MNHNS, CDR2 SASEGT. With 0 bases clipped from V and 5 bases from J, the junction kept 6 bases outside the gene matches. The CDR3 DNA sequence: TGTGCCAGCAGTGAAGCCCCCGGGACTACGGAGACCCAGTACTTC. This sequence encodes CASSEAPGTTETQYF.

This clonotype was found many times. The chain carries TRBV7-2 and TRBJ2-5; 8 nucleotides match TRBD2. Germline CDR1 reads SGHTA; CDR2 reads FQGNSA. After removal of 5 bases from V and 1 base from J, the junction contained 12 bases not matched to a gene. The CDR3 extends over 17 amino acids. In nucleotides, the CDR3 is TGTGCCAGCAGCCCCCGGGGGGGGCTAGCGGGCCAAGAGACCCAGTACTTC. Encoded protein: CASSPRGGLAGQETQYF. Complete variable domain (other parts from reference TRBV7-2 and TRBJ2-5): GAGVSQSPSNKVTEKGKDVELRCDPISGHTALYWYRQSLGQGLEFLIYFQGNSAPDKSGLPSDRFSAERTGGSVSTLTIQRTQQEDSAVYLCASSPRGGLAGQETQYFGPGTRLLVL.

At least ten counts were recorded for this clonotype. The rearrangement links TRBV6-1 to TRBJ1-4; tentative D call: TRBD1 (5 bases). This CDR3 spans 14 amino acids. V dropped 5 bases and J dropped 4 bases, with 11 bases sitting between them. CDR1 and CDR2 from the germline V gene are MNHNS and SASEGT. CDR3 residues: CASSRQLRNEKLFF. The CDR3 DNA is TGTGCCAGCAGTAGACAGCTCCGTAATGAAAAACTGTTTTTT.

This clonotype was seen more than once but under ten times. V usage is TRBV11-2 and J usage is TRBJ1-1; D might be TRBD1 (5 bases). Trimming took off 4 bases at V and 1 base at J, with 10 bases between the two ends. The CDR3 has 14 amino acids. The germline V gene encodes CDR1 SGHAT and CDR2 FQNNGV. The CDR3 reads CASSWRGGNTEAFF. CDR3 nucleotide sequence: TGTGCCAGCAGCTGGAGGGGAGGGAACACTGAAGCTTTCTTT.

This clonotype was observed at least ten times. The chain is built from TRBV2 and TRBJ2-7; the D gene is possibly TRBD1 (5 bases). V shed 3 bases and J shed 1 base, with 16 bases lying between them. CDR1 is SNHLY, CDR2 FYNNEI, per germline. The length of the CDR3 is 16 residues. The CDR3 DNA reads as TGTGCCAGCAGTGACAGCGAGGACATCAGTTCCTACGAGCAGTACTTC. Its protein product is CASSDSEDISSYEQYF.

In this sample, this clonotype turned up many times. This sequence joins TRBV12-3 or TRBV12-4 and TRBJ1-2, with D perhaps TRBD1 (5 bases). The CDR3 is 11 residues long. V lost 8 bases and J 5 bases, leaving 9 bases between the germline ends. The chain's CDR3 is CASGTLYGYTF. In DNA form, the CDR3 reads TGTGCCAGCGGGACTCTTTATGGCTACACCTTC.